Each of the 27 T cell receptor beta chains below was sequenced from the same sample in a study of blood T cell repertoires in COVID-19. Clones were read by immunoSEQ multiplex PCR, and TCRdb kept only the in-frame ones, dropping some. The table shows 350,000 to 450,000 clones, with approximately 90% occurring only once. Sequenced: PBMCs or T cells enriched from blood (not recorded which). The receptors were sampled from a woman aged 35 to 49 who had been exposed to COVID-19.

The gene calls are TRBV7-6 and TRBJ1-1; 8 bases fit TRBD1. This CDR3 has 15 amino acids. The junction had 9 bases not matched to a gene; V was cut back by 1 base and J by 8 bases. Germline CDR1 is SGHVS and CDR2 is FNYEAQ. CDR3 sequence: CASSLVGGQGAEAFF. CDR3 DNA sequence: TGTGCCAGCAGCTTAGTCGGAGGACAGGGTGCCGAAGCTTTCTTT.

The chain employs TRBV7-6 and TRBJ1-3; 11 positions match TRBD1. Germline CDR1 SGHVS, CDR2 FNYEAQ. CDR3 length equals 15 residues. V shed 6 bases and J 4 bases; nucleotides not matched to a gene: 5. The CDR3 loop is CASSLDRGPGNTIYF. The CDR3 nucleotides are TGTGCCAGCAGTTTGGACAGGGGGCCAGGAAACACCATATATTTT.

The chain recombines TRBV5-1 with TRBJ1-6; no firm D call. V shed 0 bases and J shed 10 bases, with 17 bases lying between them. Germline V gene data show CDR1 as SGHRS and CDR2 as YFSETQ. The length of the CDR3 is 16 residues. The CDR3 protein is CASSLEEGGLGSPLHF. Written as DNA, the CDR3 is TGCGCCAGCAGCTTGGAGGAGGGAGGCCTTGGGTCACCCCTCCACTTT.

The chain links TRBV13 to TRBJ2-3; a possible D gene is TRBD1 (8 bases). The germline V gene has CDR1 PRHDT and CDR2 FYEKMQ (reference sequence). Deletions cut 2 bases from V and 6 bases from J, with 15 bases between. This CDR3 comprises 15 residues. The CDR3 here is CASSLITGGADTQYF. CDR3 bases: TGTGCCAGCAGCTTAATCACAGGGGGGGCGGATACGCAGTATTTT. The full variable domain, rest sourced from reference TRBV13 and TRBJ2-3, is AAGVIQSPRHLIKEKRETATLKCYPIPRHDTVYWYQQGPGQDPQFLISFYEKMQSDKGSIPDRFSAQQFSDYHSELNMSSLELGDSALYFCASSLITGGADTQYFGPGTRLTVL.

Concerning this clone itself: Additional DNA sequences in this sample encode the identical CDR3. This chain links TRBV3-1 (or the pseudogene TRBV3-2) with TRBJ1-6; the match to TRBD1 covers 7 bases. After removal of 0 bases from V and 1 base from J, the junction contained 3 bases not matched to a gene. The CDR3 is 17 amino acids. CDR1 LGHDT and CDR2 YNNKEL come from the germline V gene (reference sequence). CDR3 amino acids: CASSQEPGGSYNSPLHF. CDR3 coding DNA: TGTGCCAGCAGCCAAGAGCCAGGGGGGTCCTATAATTCACCCCTCCACTTT.

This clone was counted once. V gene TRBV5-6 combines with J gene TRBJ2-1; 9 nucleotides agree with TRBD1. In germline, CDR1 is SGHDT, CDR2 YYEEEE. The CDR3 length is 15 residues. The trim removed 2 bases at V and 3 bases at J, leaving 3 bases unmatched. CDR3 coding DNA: TGTGCCAGCAGCTTCGTGGACAGGGGCTACAATGAGCAGTTCTTC. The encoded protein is CASSFVDRGYNEQFF. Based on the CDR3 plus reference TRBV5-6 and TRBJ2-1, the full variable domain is DAGVTQSPTHLIKTRGQQVTLRCSPKSGHDTVSWYQQALGQGPQFIFQYYEEEERQRGNFPDRFSGHQFPNYSSELNVNALLLGDSALYLCASSFVDRGYNEQFFGPGTRLTVL.

The CDR3 nucleotides are TGTGCCAGCAGCCTCCAGGGCCCCCAGCCCCAGCATTTT. As protein: CASSLQGPQPQHF. The gene calls are TRBV3-1 (or the pseudogene TRBV3-2) and TRBJ1-5, with a tentative D call TRBD1 (5 bases). V was clipped by 4 bases and J by 7 bases, with 11 bases between them. The CDR3 extends over 13 amino acids. Germline CDR1 LGHDT, CDR2 YNNKEL (reference sequence).

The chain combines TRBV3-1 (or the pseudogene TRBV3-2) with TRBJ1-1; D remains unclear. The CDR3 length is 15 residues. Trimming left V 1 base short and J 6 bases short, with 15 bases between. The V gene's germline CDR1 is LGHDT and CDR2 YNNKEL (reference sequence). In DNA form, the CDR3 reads TGTGCCAGCAGCCAAGTCTGGTCGGGGTTTCCTGAAGCTTTCTTT. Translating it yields CASSQVWSGFPEAFF.

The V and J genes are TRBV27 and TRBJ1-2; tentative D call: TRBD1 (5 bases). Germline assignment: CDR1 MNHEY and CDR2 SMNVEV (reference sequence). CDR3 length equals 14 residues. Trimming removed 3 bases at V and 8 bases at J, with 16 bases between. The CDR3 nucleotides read TGTGCCAGCAGTTTTGGCAGGGAAGCTAGAGGCTACACCTTC. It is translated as CASSFGREARGYTF.

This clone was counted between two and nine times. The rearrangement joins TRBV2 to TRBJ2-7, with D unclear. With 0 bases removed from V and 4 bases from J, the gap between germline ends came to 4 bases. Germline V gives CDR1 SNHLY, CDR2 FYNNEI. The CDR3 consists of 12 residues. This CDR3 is CASSEAEYEQYF. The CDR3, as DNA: TGTGCCAGCAGTGAAGCGGAGTACGAGCAGTACTTC.

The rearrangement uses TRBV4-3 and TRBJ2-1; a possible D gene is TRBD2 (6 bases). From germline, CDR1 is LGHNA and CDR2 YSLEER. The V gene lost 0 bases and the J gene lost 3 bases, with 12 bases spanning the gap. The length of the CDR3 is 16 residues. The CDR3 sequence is CASSQDGRTNYNEQFF. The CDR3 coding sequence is TGCGCCAGCAGCCAAGATGGTCGGACTAACTACAATGAGCAGTTCTTC.

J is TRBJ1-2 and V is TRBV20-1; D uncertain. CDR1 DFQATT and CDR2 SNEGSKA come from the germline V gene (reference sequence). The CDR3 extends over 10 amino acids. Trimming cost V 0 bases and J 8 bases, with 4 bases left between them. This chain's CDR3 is CSARDRGYTF. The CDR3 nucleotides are TGCAGTGCTAGAGATCGGGGCTACACCTTC.

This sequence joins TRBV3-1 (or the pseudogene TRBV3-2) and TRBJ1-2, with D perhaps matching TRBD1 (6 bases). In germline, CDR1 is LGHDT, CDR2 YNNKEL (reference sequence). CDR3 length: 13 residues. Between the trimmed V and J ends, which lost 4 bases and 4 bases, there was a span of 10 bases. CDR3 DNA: TGTGCCAGCAGCCTCGGGACATCCTATGGCTACACCTTC. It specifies CASSLGTSYGYTF.

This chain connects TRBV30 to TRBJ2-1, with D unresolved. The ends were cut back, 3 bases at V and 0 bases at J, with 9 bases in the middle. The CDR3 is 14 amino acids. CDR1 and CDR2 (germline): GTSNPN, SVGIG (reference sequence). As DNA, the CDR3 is TGTGCCTGGAGACGCGCGAGCTCCTACAATGAGCAGTTCTTC. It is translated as CAWRRASSYNEQFF.

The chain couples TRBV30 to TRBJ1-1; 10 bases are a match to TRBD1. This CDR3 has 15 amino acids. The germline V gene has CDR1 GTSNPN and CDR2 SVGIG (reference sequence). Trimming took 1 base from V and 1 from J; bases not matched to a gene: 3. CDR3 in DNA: TGTGCCTGGAGTGCAGGGACAGGGGAGAACACTGAAGCTTTCTTT. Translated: CAWSAGTGENTEAFF. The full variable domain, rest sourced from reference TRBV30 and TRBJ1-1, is SQTIHQWPATLVQPVGSPLSLECTVEGTSNPNLYWYRQAAGRGLQLLFYSVGIGQISSEVPQNLSASRPQDRQFILSSKKLLLSDSGFYLCAWSAGTGENTEAFFGQGTRLTVV.

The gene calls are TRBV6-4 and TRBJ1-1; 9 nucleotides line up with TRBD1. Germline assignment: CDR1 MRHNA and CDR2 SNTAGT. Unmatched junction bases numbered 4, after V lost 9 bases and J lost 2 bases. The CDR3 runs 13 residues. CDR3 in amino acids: CASRTGANTEAFF. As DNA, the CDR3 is TGTGCCAGTAGGACAGGGGCAAACACTGAAGCTTTCTTT.

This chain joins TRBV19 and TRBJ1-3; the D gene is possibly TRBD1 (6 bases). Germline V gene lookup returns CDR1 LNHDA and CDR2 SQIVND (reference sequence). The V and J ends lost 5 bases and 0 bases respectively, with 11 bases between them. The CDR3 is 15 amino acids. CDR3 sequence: CASSPQGSSGNTIYF. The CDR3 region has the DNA TGTGCCAGTAGTCCTCAGGGGAGCTCTGGAAACACCATATATTTT.

The CDR3 here is CASSRTGGLGYTF. The CDR3 region has the DNA TGTGCCAGCAGCCGGACAGGGGGCCTTGGCTACACCTTC. The chain carries TRBV6-5 and TRBJ1-2; 11 bases fit TRBD1. The CDR3 covers 13 residues. Germline V gene data show CDR1 as MNHEY and CDR2 as SVGAGI. The junction had 4 bases not matched to a gene; V was cut back by 6 bases and J by 7 bases.

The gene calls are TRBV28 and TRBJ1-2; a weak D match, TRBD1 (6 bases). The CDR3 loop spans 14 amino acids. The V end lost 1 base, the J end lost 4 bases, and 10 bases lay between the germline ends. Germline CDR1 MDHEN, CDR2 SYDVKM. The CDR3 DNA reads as TGTGCCAGCAGTTTATCAGGGGACGGCTATGGCTACACCTTC. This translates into CASSLSGDGYGYTF.

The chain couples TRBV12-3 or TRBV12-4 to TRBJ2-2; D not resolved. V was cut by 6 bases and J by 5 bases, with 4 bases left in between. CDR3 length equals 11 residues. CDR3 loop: CASSHTGELFF. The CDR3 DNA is TGTGCCAGCAGCCATACCGGGGAGCTGTTTTTT.

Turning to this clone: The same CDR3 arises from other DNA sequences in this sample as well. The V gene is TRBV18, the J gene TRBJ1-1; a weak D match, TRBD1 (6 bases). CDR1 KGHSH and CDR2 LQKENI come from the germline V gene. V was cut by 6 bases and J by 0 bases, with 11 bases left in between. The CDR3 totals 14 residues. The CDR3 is CASSPDRLNTEAFF. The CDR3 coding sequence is TGTGCCAGCTCTCCAGACAGGTTGAACACTGAAGCTTTCTTT.

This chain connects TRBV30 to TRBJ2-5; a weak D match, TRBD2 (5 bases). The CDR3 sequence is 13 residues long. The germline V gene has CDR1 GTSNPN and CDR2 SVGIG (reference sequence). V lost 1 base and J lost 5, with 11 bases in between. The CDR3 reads CAWSGSRRETQYF. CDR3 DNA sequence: TGTGCCTGGAGTGGGAGTAGGAGGGAGACCCAGTACTTC.

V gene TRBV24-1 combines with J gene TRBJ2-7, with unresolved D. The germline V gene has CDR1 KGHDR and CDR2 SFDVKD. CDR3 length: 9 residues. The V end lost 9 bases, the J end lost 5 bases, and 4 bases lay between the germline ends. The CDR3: CATPHEQYF. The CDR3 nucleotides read TGTGCCACCCCTCACGAGCAGTACTTC.

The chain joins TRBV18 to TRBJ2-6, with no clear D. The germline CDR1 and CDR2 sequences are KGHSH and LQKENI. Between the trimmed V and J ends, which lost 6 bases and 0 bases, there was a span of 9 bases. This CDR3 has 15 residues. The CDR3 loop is CASSLKASGANVLTF. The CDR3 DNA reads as TGTGCCAGCTCTCTTAAAGCCTCTGGGGCCAACGTCCTGACTTTC.

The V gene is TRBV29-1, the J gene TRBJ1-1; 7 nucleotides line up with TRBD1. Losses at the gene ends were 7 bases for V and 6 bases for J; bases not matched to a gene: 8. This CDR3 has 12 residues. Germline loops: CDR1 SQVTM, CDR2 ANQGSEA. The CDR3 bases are TGCAGCGCCACCGACAGGGTTGCTGAAGCTTTCTTT. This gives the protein CSATDRVAEAFF.

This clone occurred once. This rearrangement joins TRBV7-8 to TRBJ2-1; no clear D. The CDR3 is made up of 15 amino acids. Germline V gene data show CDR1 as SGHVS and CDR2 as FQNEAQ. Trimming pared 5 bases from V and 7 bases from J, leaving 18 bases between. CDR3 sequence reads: CASSPTWAQVNEQFF. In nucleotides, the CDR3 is TGTGCCAGCAGCCCAACATGGGCTCAGGTTAATGAGCAGTTCTTC.

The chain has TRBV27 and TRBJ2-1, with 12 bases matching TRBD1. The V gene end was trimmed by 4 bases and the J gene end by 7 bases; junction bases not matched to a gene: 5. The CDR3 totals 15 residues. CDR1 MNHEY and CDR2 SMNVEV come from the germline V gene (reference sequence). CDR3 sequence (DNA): TGTGCCAGCAGTTATCGGGGACAGGGGGCTAATGAGCAGTTCTTC. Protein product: CASSYRGQGANEQFF.